Listed below are T cell receptor beta chains from one sample, sequenced in a study of blood T cell repertoires in COVID-19. The table came from immunoSEQ multiplex PCR; TCRdb's copy has only in-frame clones and leaves some out. The repertoire includes approximately 120,000 clones, approximately 85% of them detected once, and around 13% sits in the top ten. The sequencing input was peripheral blood. The receptor source for this set is a human donor in a cohort sampled during active COVID-19. Both conserved end residues are part of each CDR3. The D gene is left open where the match is weak. Expanded clones are given a class, and other clones once, few, many or no size at all.

-,-,TRBV5-8,TRBJ1-1,TGTGCCAGCAGCTTTACACGAATGACAGCTAAAGCTTTCTTT,CASSFTRMTAKAFF
-,-,TRBV5-6,TRBJ1-3,TGTGCCAGCAGCTTGGACGGAGCGTACTCTGGAAACACCATATATTTT,CASSLDGAYSGNTIYF
-,-,TRBV27,TRBJ2-3,TGTGCCAGCAGCTCCCCCCCCGGAGATACGCAGTATTTT,CASSSPPGDTQYF
-,-,TRBV13,TRBJ1-2,TGTGCCAGCAGCCAGTACGCAGGCAACTATGGCTACACCTTC,CASSQYAGNYGYTF
-,-,TRBV5-6,TRBJ1-2,TGTGCCAGCAGCTTGGGACAGGTTGACTATGGCTACACCTTC,CASSLGQVDYGYTF
TRBD1,-,TRBV7-6,TRBJ2-7,TGTGCCAGCAGCTTCGGGGACAGGGCCGAGCAGTACTTC,CASSFGDRAEQYF
TRBD1,-,TRBV10-1,TRBJ2-1,TGCGCCAGCAGTGAGTCAGGGACAGGGGTGGTATCCTACAATGAGCAGTTCTTC,CASSESGTGVVSYNEQFF
TRBD1,-,TRBV19,TRBJ2-2,TGTGCCAGTACTAGAGGACAGGGTTACACCGGGGAGCTGTTTTTT,CASTRGQGYTGELFF
TRBD1,-,TRBV9,TRBJ2-3,TGTGCCAGCAGGGGGGACAGGGAAAGCACAGATACGCAGTATTTT,CASRGDRESTDTQYF
-,-,TRBV7-4,TRBJ2-7,TGTGCCAGCAGCTTAGACCGCAGCGAGCAGTACTTC,CASSLDRSEQYF
TRBD1,-,TRBV4-1,TRBJ1-5,TGCGCCAGCAGCCAACGACAGGGCGGTCAGCCCCAGCATTTT,CASSQRQGGQPQHF
TRBD1,-,TRBV6-4,TRBJ1-3,TGTGCCAGCAGGGACCCGGACAGGGTCCTAAACACCATATATTTT,CASRDPDRVLNTIYF
TRBD1,-,TRBV7-8,TRBJ1-2,TGTGCCAGCAGCTTGGGACAGGGAGGGACCGCTAACTATGGCTACACCTTC,CASSLGQGGTANYGYTF
-,-,TRBV6-5,TRBJ1-1,TGTGCCAGCAGATCCTTCGGACAAGAGAACACTGAAGCTTTCTTT,CASRSFGQENTEAFF
-,-,TRBV19,TRBJ2-1,TGTGCCAGTAAGCCGCGGAGATTCTACAATGAGCAGTTCTTC,CASKPRRFYNEQFF
TRBD2,-,TRBV9,TRBJ2-3,TGTGCCAGCAGCGAGACACTAGCGGGGGGGGATACGCAGTATTTT,CASSETLAGGDTQYF
TRBD1,-,TRBV18,TRBJ1-3,TGTGCCAGCTCACAAGGACAGGGTTACACCATATATTTT,CASSQGQGYTIYF
TRBD2,-,TRBV29-1,TRBJ2-3,TGCAGCGTCGTGCTAGCGGGGGGAAGAAATACGCAGTATTTT,CSVVLAGGRNTQYF
TRBD1,-,TRBV29-1,TRBJ1-1,TGCAGCGTCCAGCCACGGGACAGATCCATGAACACTGAAGCTTTCTTT,CSVQPRDRSMNTEAFF
TRBD1,-,TRBV4-1,TRBJ2-7,TGCGCCAGCAGCCAAGGGGCCGGGACAGGGGTTAACGAGCAGTACTTC,CASSQGAGTGVNEQYF
-,-,TRBV10-3,TRBJ2-2,TGTGCCATCCGCGAGGAGGGATCGGGGACCGGGGAGCTGTTTTTT,CAIREEGSGTGELFF
TRBD1,-,TRBV3-1/TRBV3-2,TRBJ1-6,TGTGCCAGCAGCCAAACTGGACAGGGTTACCGGTCACCCCTCCACTTT,CASSQTGQGYRSPLHF
-,-,TRBV5-1,TRBJ1-2,TGCGCCAGTAGCTTTGAGGGCACTCAGGGCTACACCTTC,CASSFEGTQGYTF
-,-,TRBV29-1,TRBJ2-3,TGCAGCGTTGTATCGCAGGGACTCACAGATACGCAGTATTTT,CSVVSQGLTDTQYF
-,-,TRBV14,TRBJ2-5,TGTGCCAGCAGCCAATACTCCCCCTGGCAGGACAACCAAGAGACCCAGTACTTC,CASSQYSPWQDNQETQYF
TRBD1,-,TRBV2,TRBJ2-5,TGTGCCAGCAAATTTGACAGGGGCGGGTACGAGACCCAGTACTTC,CASKFDRGGYETQYF
-,-,TRBV3-1/TRBV3-2,TRBJ1-4,TGTGCCAGCAGCCAAGGTCTCGTGACAGGCAATGAAAAACTGTTTTTT,CASSQGLVTGNEKLFF
TRBD2,-,TRBV5-1,TRBJ2-1,TGCGCCAGCCGTGTCGGGGGGGCCTCCTACAATGAGCAGTTCTTC,CASRVGGASYNEQFF
TRBD1,-,TRBV4-1,TRBJ2-2,TGCGCCAGCAGCCTACCAAGGGCAGGGGGCAAAGACACCGGGGAGCTGTTTTTT,CASSLPRAGGKDTGELFF
TRBD2,-,TRBV3-1/TRBV3-2,TRBJ2-3,TGTGCCAGCAGCCAAGGGGGACTAGCGGGTGGAGATACGCAGTATTTT,CASSQGGLAGGDTQYF
-,-,TRBV6-5,TRBJ1-2,TGTGCCAGCAGTTATGGGGGGTGGGCTAACTATGGCTACACCTTC,CASSYGGWANYGYTF
TRBD2,once,TRBV18,TRBJ2-3,TGTGCCAGCTCACCACCGGATCGGGGGGGGATCACAGATACGCAGTATTTT,CASSPPDRGGITDTQYF
-,-,TRBV27,TRBJ1-4,TGTGCCAGCAGTTCTCAGGGAGGGAGAGAAAAACTGTTTTTT,CASSSQGGREKLFF
TRBD2,-,TRBV11-2,TRBJ2-5,TGTGCCAGCAGCTCTCCGGGGGGGGCGTTGGAGACCCAGTACTTC,CASSSPGGALETQYF
TRBD2,once,TRBV25-1,TRBJ2-7,TGTGCCAGCAGTGACTCCGGGACTAGCGGGTTCCTCGAGTTCGAGCAGTACTTC,CASSDSGTSGFLEFEQYF
-,-,TRBV2,TRBJ1-2,TGTGCCAGCGGGGCAGAGAATAACTATGGCTACACCTTC,CASGAENNYGYTF
TRBD2,-,TRBV11-3,TRBJ2-1,TGTGCCAGCAGCCTTAGCGGGGGGGCTGCGTATGAGCAGTTCTTC,CASSLSGGAAYEQFF
-,-,TRBV5-1,TRBJ2-7,TGCGCCAGCAGCTTACAGGAAGACTACGAGCAGTACTTC,CASSLQEDYEQYF
TRBD1,-,TRBV27,TRBJ1-1,TGTGCCAGCAGGCCGCCTACAGGGGGTTGGACTGAAGCTTTCTTT,CASRPPTGGWTEAFF
-,-,TRBV18,TRBJ1-6,TGTGCCAGCTCTCCCTCGGGTGGGGGGTATAATTCACCCCTCCACTTT,CASSPSGGGYNSPLHF
TRBD1,-,TRBV3-1/TRBV3-2,TRBJ1-2,TGTGCCAGCAATTCCGGGACAGGGGATGGCTACACCTTC,CASNSGTGDGYTF
-,-,TRBV6-1,TRBJ1-3,TGTGCCAGCAGTGAACACCCCCTCTTGACCCGATCCAGGAACACCATATATTTT,CASSEHPLLTRSRNTIYF
-,many,TRBV6-6,TRBJ1-5,TGTGCCAGCAGTTACGCAGACAGGATCAATCAGCCCCAGCATTTT,CASSYADRINQPQHF
-,-,TRBV5-4,TRBJ2-1,TGTGCCAGCAGCACTGAAACAGGGTGGGGTGAGCAGTTCTTC,CASSTETGWGEQFF
TRBD1,-,TRBV5-4,TRBJ1-2,TGTGCCAGCAGCGAGACAGGGATCGATGGCTACACCTTC,CASSETGIDGYTF
TRBD2,-,TRBV7-9,TRBJ2-7,TGTGCCAGCAGCTTAGGCGTGACTAGCGGGTCCGAGCAGTACTTC,CASSLGVTSGSEQYF
-,-,TRBV4-1,TRBJ2-7,TGCGCCAGCAGCCAAGATCCCAGGTCGGTCTACGAGCAGTACTTC,CASSQDPRSVYEQYF
-,-,TRBV7-9,TRBJ1-6,TGTGCCAGCAGCCACCTCGGGAATTCACCCCTCCACTTT,CASSHLGNSPLHF
-,few,TRBV7-6,TRBJ2-7,TGTGCCAGCAGTCGTGTCCCGAGCTCCTACGAGCAGTACTTC,CASSRVPSSYEQYF
TRBD2,few,TRBV7-6,TRBJ2-2,TGTGCCAGCAGCTTACTAGCGGGGGCCGGGGAGCTGTTTTTT,CASSLLAGAGELFF
TRBD2,-,TRBV11-2,TRBJ2-7,TGTGCCAGCAGCCGACTAGCGGGGCCCTACGAGCAGTACTTC,CASSRLAGPYEQYF
-,-,TRBV7-6,TRBJ2-1,TGTGCCAGCAGCTTAGGGGGGGTCGGTCACAATGAGCAGTTCTTC,CASSLGGVGHNEQFF
-,-,TRBV11-2,TRBJ1-3,TGTGCCAGCAGCTTTGGAACAGGGACCTCTGGAAACACCATATATTTT,CASSFGTGTSGNTIYF
-,-,TRBV25-1,TRBJ2-5,TGTGCCAGCAGCATAGGCCGGCAGGGCCAAGAGACCCAGTACTTC,CASSIGRQGQETQYF
-,-,TRBV3-1/TRBV3-2,TRBJ1-2,TGTGCCAGCAGCCAAGATGGTACGTCAGGGTTGGGCTACACCTTC,CASSQDGTSGLGYTF